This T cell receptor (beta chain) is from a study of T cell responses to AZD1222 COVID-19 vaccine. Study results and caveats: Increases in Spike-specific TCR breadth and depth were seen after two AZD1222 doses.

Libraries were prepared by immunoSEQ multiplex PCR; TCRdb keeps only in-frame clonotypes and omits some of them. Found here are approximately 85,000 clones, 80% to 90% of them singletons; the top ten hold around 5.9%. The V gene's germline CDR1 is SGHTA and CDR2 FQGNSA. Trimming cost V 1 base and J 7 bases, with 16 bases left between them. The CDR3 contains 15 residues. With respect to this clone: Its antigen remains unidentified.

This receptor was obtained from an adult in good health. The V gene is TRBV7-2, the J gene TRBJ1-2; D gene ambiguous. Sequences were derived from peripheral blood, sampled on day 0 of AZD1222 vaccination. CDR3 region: CASSLDRIDGGGYTF. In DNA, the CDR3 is TGTGCCAGCAGCTTAGATCGTATTGACGGCGGTGGCTACACCTTC.